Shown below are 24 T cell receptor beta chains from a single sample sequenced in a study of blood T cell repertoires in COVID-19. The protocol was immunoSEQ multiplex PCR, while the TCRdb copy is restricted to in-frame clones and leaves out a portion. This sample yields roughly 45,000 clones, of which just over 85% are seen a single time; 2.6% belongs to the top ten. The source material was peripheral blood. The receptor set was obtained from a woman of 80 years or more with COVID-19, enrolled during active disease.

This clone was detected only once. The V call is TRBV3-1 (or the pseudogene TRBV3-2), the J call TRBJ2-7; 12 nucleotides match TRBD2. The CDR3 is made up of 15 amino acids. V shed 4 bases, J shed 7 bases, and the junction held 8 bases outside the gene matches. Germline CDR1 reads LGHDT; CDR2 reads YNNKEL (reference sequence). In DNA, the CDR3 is TGTGCCAGCAGCCTTAAGACTAGCGGGAGCTTGGAGCAGTACTTC. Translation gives CASSLKTSGSLEQYF.

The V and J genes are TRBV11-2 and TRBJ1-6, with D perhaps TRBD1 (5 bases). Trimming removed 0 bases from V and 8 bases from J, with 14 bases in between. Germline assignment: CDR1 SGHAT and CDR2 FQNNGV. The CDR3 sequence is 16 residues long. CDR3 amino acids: CASSLDRGGGYSPLHF. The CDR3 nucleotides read TGTGCCAGCAGCTTAGATCGGGGCGGAGGGTATTCACCCCTCCACTTT.

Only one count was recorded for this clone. CDR3 loop: CSVDGSGTGELFF. The CDR3 DNA sequence: TGCAGCGTTGACGGGAGTGGCACCGGGGAGCTGTTTTTT. V and J are TRBV29-1 and TRBJ2-2; perhaps TRBD2 as D (6 bases). The V end was cut by 3 bases, the J end by 4 bases, with 9 bases between. This CDR3 is 13 amino acids long. The V gene's germline CDR1 is SQVTM and CDR2 ANQGSEA.

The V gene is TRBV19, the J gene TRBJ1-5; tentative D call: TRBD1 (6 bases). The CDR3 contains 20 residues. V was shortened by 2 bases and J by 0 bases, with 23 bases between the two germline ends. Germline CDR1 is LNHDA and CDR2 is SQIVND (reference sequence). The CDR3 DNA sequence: TGTGCCAGTAGTATATGGCGAAAGGGGGACACAACCTATAGCAATCAGCCCCAGCATTTT. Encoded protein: CASSIWRKGDTTYSNQPQHF.

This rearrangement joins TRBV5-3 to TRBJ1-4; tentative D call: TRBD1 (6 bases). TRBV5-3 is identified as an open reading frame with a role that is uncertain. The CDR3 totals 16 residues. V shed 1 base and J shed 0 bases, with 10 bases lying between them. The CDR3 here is CARSLTGTTTNEKLFF. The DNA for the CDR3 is TGTGCCAGAAGCTTGACAGGGACCACAACTAATGAAAAACTGTTTTTT.

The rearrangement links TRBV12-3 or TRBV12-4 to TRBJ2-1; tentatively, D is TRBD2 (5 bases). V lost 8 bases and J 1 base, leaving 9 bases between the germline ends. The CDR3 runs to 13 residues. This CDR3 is CASGSRSYNEQFF. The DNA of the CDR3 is TGTGCCAGCGGGAGCCGGTCCTACAATGAGCAGTTCTTC.

CDR3 loop: CATSESRGLGSGELFF. The CDR3 coding sequence is TGTGCCACCAGTGAATCCCGGGGACTCGGCTCCGGGGAGCTGTTTTTT. The rearrangement links TRBV24-1 to TRBJ2-2; weak D call: TRBD2 (6 bases). The CDR3 is 16 amino acids. The V gene's germline CDR1 is KGHDR and CDR2 SFDVKD. V dropped 4 bases and J dropped 6 bases, with 17 bases sitting between them.

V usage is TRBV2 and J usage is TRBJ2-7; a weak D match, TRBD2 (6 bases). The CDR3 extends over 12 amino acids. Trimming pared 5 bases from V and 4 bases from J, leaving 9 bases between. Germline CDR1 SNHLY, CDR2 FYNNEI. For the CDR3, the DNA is TGTGCCAGCAGTCGGAGGGGATACGAGCAGTACTTC. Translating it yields CASSRRGYEQYF.

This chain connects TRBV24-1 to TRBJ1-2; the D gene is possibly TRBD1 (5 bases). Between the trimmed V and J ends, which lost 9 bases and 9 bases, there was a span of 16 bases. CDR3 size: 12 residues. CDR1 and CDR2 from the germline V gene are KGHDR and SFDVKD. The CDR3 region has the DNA TGTGCCACCCCCCACCGGGGGGTAAGCTACACCTTC. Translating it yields CATPHRGVSYTF.

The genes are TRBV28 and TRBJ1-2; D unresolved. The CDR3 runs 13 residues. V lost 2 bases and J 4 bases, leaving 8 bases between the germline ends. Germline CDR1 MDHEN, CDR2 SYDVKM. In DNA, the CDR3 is TGTGCCAGCAGTTTAGGCGGAACCTATGGCTACACCTTC. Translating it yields CASSLGGTYGYTF.

CDR3 protein: CASSSSNNYEQYF. CDR3 DNA: TGTGCCAGCAGTTCGTCGAACAACTACGAGCAGTACTTC. V usage is TRBV27 and J usage is TRBJ2-7; D is uncertain. V dropped 4 bases and J dropped 3 bases, with 10 bases sitting between them. Germline CDR1 and CDR2: MNHEY and SMNVEV (reference sequence). This CDR3 spans 13 amino acids.

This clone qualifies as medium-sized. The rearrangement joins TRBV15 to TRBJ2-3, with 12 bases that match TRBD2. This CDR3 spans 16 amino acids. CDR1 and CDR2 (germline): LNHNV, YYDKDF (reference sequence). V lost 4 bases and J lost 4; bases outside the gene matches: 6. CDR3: CATSTWTSGVSDTQYF. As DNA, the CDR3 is TGTGCCACCAGCACATGGACTAGCGGGGTTTCAGATACGCAGTATTTT.

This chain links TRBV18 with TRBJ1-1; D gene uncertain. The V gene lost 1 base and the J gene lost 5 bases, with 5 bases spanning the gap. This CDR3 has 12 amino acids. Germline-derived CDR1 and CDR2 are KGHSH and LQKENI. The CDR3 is CASSPLKTEAFF. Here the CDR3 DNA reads TGTGCCAGCTCACCACTAAAAACTGAAGCTTTCTTT.

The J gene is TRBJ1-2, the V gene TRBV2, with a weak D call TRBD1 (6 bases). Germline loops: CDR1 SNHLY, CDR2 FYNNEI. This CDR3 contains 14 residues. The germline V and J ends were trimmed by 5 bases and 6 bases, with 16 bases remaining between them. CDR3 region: CASSSRKGGDGYTF. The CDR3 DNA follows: TGTGCCAGCAGTTCGAGAAAAGGGGGAGATGGCTACACCTTC. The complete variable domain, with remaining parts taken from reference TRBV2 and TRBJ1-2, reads EPEVTQTPSHQVTQMGQEVILRCVPISNHLYFYWYRQILGQKVEFLVSFYNNEISEKSEIFDDQFSVERPDGSNFTLKIRSTKLEDSAMYFCASSSRKGGDGYTFGSGTRLTVV.

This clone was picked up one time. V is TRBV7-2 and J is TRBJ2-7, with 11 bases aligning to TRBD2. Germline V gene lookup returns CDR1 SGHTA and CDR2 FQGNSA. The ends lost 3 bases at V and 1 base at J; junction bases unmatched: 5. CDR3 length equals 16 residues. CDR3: CASSFLGLAESYEQYF. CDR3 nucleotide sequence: TGTGCCAGCAGCTTCTTGGGACTAGCGGAATCCTACGAGCAGTACTTC.

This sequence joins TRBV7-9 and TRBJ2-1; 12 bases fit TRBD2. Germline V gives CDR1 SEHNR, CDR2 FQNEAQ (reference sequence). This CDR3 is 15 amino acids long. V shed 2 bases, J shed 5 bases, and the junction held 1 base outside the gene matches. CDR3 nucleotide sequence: TGTGCCAGCAGCTTACGGACTAGCGGGAACAATGAGCAGTTCTTC. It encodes CASSLRTSGNNEQFF. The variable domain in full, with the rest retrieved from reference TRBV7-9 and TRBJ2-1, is DTGVSQNPRHKITKRGQNVTFRCDPISEHNRLYWYRQTLGQGPEFLTYFQNEAQLEKSRLLSDRFSAERPKGSFSTLEIQRTEQGDSAMYLCASSLRTSGNNEQFFGPGTRLTVL.

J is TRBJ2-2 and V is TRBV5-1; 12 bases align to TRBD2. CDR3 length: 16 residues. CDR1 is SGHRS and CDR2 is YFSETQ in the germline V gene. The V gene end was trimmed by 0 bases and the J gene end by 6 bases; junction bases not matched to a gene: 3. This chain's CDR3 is CASSLGGLAGPGELFF. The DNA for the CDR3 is TGCGCCAGCAGCTTGGGGGGACTAGCGGGCCCCGGGGAGCTGTTTTTT. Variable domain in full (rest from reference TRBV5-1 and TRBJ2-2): KAGVTQTPRYLIKTRGQQVTLSCSPISGHRSVSWYQQTPGQGLQFLFEYFSETQRNKGNFPGRFSGRQFSNSRSEMNVSTLELGDSALYLCASSLGGLAGPGELFFGEGSRLTVL.

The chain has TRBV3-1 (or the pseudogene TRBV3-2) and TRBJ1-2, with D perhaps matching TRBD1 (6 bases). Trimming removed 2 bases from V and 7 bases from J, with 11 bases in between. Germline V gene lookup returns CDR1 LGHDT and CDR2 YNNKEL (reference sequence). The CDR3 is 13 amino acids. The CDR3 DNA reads TGTGCCAGCAGCCAATCAGGGGATGGTGGCTACACCTTC. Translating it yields CASSQSGDGGYTF.

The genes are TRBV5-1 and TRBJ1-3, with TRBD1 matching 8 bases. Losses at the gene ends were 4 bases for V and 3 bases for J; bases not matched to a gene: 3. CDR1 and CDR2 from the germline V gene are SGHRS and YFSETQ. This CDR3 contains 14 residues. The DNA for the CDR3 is TGCGCCAGCAGCGTCGGACAGGGTGGAAACACCATATATTTT. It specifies CASSVGQGGNTIYF.

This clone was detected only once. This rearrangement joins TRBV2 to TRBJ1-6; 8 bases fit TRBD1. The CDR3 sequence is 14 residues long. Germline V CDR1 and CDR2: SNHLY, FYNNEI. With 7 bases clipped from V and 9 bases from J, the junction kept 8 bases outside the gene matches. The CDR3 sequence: CASKRTGNSSPLHF. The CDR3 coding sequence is TGTGCCAGCAAGCGGACAGGGAACAGTTCACCCCTCCACTTT.

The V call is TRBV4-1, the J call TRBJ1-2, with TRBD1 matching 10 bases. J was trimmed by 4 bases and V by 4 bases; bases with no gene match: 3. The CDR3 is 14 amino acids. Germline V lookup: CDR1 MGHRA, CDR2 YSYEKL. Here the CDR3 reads CASSPGTGVYGYTF. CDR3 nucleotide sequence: TGCGCCAGCAGCCCCGGGACAGGGGTCTATGGCTACACCTTC.

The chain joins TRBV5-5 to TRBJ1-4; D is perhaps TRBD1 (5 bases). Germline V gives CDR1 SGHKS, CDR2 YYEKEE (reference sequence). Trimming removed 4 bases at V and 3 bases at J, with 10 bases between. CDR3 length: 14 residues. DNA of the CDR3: TGTGCCAGCAGCCGAGGGGACTCTAATGAAAAACTGTTTTTT. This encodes CASSRGDSNEKLFF.

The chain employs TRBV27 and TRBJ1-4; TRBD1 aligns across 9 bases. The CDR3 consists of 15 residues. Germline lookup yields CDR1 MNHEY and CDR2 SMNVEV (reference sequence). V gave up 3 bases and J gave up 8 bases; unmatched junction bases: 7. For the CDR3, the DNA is TGTGCCAGCAGTTTCTTCGGACAGGGGAAAGAAAAACTGTTTTTT. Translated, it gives CASSFFGQGKEKLFF.

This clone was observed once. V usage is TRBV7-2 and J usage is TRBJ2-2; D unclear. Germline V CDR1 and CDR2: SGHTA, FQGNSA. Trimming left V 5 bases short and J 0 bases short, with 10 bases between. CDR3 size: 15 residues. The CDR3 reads CASSTQVANTGELFF. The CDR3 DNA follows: TGTGCCAGCAGCACCCAGGTCGCGAACACCGGGGAGCTGTTTTTT.